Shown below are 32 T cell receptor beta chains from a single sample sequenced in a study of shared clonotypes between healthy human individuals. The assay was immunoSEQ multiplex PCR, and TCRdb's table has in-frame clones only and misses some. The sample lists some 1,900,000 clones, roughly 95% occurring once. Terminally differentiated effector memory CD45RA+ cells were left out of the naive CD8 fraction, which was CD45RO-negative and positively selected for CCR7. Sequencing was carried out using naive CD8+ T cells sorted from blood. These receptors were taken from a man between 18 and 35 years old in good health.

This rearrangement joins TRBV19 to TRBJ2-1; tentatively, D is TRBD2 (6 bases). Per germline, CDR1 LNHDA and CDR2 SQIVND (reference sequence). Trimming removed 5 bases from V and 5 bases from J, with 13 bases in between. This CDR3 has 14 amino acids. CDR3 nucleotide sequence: TGTGCCAGTAGTCCGGGACTGGGTCACAATGAGCAGTTCTTC. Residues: CASSPGLGHNEQFF.

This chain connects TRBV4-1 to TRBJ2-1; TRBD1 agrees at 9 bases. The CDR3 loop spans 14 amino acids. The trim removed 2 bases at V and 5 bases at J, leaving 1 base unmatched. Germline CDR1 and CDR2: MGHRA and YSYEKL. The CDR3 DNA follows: TGCGCCAGCAGCCAAAGGGACAGGGACAATGAGCAGTTCTTC. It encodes CASSQRDRDNEQFF.

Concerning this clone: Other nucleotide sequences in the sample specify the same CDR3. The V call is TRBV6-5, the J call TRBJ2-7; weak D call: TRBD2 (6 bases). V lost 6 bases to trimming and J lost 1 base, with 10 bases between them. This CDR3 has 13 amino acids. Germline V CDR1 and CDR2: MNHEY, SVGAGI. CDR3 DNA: TGTGCCAGCAGCCCCGGGGGATCCTACGAGCAGTACTTC. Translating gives CASSPGGSYEQYF.

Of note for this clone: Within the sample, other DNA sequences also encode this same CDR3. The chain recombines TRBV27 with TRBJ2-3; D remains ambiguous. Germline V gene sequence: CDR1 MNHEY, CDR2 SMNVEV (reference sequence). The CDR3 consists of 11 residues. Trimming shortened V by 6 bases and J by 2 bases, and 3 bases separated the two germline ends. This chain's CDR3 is CASSTTDTQYF. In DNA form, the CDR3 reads TGTGCCAGCAGCACCACAGATACGCAGTATTTT.

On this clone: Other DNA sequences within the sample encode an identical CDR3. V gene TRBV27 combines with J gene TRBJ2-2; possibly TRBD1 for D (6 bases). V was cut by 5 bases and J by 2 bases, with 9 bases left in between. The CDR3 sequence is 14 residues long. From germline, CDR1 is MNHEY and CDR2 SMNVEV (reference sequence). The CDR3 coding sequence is TGTGCCAGCAGTGTGGGGACAAACACCGGGGAGCTGTTTTTT. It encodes CASSVGTNTGELFF.

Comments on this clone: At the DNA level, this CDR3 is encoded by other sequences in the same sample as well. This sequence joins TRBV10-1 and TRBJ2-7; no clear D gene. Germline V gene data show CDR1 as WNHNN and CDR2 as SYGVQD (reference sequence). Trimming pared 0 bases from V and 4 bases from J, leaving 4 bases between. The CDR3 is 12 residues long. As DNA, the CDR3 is TGCGCCAGCAGTGAGTCGGGGTACGAGCAGTACTTC. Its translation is CASSESGYEQYF.

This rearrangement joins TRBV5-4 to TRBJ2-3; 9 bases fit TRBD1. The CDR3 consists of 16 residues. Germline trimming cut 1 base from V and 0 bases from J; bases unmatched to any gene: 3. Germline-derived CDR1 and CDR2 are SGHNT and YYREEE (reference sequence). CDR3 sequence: CASSLITGGSTDTQYF. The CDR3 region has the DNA TGTGCCAGCAGCTTGATAACAGGGGGCAGCACAGATACGCAGTATTTT.

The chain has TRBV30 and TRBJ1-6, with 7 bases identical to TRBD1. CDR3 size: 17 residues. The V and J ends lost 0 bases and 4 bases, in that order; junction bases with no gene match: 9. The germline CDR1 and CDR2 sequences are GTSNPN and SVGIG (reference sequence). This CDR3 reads CAWSVGDSFFYNSPLHF. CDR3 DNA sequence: TGTGCCTGGAGTGTCGGGGACAGTTTTTTTTATAATTCACCCCTCCACTTT.

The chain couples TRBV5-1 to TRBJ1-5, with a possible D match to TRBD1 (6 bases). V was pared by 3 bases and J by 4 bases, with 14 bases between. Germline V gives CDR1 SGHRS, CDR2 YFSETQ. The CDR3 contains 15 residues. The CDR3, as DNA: TGCGCCAGCAGCTATGAGGGGGGAAGTAATCAGCCCCAGCATTTT. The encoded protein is CASSYEGGSNQPQHF.

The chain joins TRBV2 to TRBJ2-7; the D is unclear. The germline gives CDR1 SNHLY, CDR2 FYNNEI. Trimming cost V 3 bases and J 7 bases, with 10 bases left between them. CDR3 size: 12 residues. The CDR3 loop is CASSDGLREQYF. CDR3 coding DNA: TGTGCCAGCAGTGACGGTCTTAGGGAGCAGTACTTC.

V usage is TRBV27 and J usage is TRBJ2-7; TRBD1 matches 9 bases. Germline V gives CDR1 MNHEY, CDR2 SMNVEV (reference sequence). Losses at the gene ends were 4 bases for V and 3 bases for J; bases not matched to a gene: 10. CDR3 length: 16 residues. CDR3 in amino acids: CASSSLTGTGSYEQYF. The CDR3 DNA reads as TGTGCCAGCAGTTCTCTAACCGGGACAGGGAGCTACGAGCAGTACTTC.

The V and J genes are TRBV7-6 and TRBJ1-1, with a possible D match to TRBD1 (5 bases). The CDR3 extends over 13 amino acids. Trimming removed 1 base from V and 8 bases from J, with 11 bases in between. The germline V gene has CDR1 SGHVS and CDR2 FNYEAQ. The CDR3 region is CASSLGGRQEAFF. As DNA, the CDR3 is TGTGCCAGCAGCTTAGGGGGTCGACAGGAAGCTTTCTTT.

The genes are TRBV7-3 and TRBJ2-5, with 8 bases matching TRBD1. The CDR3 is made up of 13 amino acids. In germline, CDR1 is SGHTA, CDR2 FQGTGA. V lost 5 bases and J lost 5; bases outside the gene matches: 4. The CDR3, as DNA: TGTGCCAGCAGCCCATACAGGGGGGAGACCCAGTACTTC. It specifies CASSPYRGETQYF.

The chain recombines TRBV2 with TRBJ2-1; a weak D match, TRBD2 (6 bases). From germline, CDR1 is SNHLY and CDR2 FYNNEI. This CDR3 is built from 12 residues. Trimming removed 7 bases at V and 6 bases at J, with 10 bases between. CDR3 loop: CASNEGGNEQFF. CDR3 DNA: TGTGCCAGCAATGAGGGAGGCAATGAGCAGTTCTTC.

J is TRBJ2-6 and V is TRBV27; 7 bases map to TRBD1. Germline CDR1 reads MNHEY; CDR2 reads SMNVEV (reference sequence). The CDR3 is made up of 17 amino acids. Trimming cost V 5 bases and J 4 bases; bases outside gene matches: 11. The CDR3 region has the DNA TGTGCCAGCAGTCCTTCTGAGACAGGGTTCGGGGCCAACGTCCTGACTTTC. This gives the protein CASSPSETGFGANVLTF.

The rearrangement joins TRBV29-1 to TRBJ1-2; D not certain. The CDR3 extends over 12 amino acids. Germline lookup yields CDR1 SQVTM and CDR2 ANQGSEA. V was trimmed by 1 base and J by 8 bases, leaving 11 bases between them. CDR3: CSVEGLRLGYTF. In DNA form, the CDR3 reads TGCAGCGTTGAAGGACTGCGGTTGGGCTACACCTTC.

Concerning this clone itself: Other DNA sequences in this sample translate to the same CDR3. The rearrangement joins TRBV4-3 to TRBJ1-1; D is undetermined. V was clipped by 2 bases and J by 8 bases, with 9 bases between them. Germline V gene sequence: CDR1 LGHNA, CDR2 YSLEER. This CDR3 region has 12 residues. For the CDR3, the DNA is TGCGCCAGCAGCCAACCCGGGAGGGAAGCTTTCTTT. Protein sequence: CASSQPGREAFF.

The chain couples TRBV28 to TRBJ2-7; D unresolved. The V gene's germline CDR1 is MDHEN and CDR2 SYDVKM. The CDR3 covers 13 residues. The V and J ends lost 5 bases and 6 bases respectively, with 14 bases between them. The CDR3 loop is CASSRTAMREQYF. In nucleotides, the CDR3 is TGTGCCAGCAGTCGGACGGCTATGCGCGAGCAGTACTTC.

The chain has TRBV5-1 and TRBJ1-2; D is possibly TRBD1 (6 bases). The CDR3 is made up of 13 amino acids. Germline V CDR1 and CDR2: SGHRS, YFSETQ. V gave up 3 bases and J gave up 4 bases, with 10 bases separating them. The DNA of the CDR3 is TGCGCCAGCAGCTCACAGGACAGCTATGGCTACACCTTC. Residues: CASSSQDSYGYTF.

CDR3: CASSSAWGALDEQFF. The CDR3 DNA reads TGTGCCAGCAGCTCCGCTTGGGGAGCCCTCGATGAGCAGTTCTTC. The genes are TRBV7-6 and TRBJ2-1; D might be TRBD2 (5 bases). Germline V CDR1 and CDR2: SGHVS, FNYEAQ. V lost 4 bases to trimming and J lost 8 bases, with 18 bases between them. The CDR3 contains 15 residues.

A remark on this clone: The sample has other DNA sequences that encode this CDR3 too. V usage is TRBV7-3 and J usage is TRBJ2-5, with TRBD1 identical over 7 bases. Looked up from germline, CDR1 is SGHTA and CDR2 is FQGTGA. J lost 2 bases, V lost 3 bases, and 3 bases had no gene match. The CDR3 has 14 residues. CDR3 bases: TGTGCCAGCAGCTTGACAGGGCAACAAGAGACCCAGTACTTC. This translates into CASSLTGQQETQYF.

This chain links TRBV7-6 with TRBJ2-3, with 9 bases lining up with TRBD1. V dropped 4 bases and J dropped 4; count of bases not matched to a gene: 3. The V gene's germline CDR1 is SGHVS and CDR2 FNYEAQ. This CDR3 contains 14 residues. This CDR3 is CASSSRQGADTQYF. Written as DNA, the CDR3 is TGTGCCAGCAGCTCCAGACAGGGGGCAGATACGCAGTATTTT.

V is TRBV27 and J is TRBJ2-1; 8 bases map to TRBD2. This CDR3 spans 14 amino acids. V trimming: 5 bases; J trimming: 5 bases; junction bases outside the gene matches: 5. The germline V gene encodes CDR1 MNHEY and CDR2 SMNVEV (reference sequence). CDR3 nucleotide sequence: TGTGCCAGCAGTATCGGACTAGCCAACAATGAGCAGTTCTTC. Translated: CASSIGLANNEQFF.

The DNA for the CDR3 is TGCAGCGTTCTGGAGGAGATTAGCACAGATACGCAGTATTTT. It codes for CSVLEEISTDTQYF. V is TRBV29-1 and J is TRBJ2-3; possibly TRBD2 for D (5 bases). V was trimmed by 5 bases and J by 0 bases, leaving 12 bases between them. This CDR3 is built from 14 residues. Germline values: CDR1 SQVTM, CDR2 ANQGSEA.

As DNA, the CDR3 is TGTGCCAGCAGTTCACCCGACTCTAGCGAGCAGTACTTC. This sequence encodes CASSSPDSSEQYF. The genes are TRBV27 and TRBJ2-7; D unclear. CDR3 length: 13 residues. Germline V gene lookup returns CDR1 MNHEY and CDR2 SMNVEV (reference sequence). The V and J ends lost 4 bases and 6 bases respectively, with 13 bases between them.

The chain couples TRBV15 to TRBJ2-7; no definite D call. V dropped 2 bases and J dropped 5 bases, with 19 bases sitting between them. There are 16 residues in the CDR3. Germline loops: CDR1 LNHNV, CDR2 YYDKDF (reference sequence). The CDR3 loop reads CATSRSWQVASDEQYF. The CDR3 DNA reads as TGTGCCACCAGCAGATCGTGGCAGGTGGCCTCAGACGAGCAGTACTTC.

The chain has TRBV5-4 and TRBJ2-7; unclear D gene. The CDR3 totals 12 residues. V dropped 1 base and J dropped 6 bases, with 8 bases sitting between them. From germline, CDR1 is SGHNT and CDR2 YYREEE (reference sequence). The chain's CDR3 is CASSLTESEQYF. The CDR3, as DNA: TGTGCCAGCAGCTTGACAGAATCCGAGCAGTACTTC.

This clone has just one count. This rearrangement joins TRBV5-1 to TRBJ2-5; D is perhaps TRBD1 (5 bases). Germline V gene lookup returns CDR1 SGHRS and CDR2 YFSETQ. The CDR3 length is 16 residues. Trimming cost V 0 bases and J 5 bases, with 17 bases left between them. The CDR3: CASSLGLAGMGETQYF. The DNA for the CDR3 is TGCGCCAGCAGCTTGGGATTGGCAGGGATGGGGGAGACCCAGTACTTC. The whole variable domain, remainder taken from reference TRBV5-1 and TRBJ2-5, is KAGVTQTPRYLIKTRGQQVTLSCSPISGHRSVSWYQQTPGQGLQFLFEYFSETQRNKGNFPGRFSGRQFSNSRSEMNVSTLELGDSALYLCASSLGLAGMGETQYFGPGTRLLVL.

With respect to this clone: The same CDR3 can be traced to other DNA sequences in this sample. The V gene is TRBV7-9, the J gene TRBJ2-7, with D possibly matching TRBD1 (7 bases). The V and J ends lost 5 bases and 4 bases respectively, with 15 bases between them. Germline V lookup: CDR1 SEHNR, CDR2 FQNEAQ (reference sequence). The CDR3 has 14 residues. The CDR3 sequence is CASSPRDREYEQYF. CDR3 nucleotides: TGTGCCAGCAGCCCGCGGGACAGAGAATACGAGCAGTACTTC.

The CDR3 bases are TGTGCCAGCAGTTACTCGATACAGGGAAGTGTGAATGAGCAGTTCTTC. Amino acid sequence: CASSYSIQGSVNEQFF. The chain recombines TRBV6-5 with TRBJ2-1; perhaps TRBD1 as D (6 bases). Germline V gene data show CDR1 as MNHEY and CDR2 as SVGAGI. This CDR3 contains 16 residues. With 0 bases removed from V and 7 bases from J, the gap between germline ends came to 16 bases.

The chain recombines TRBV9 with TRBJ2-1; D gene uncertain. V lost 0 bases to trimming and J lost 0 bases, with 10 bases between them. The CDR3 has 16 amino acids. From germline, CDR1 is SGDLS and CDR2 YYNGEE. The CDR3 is CASSVDVRSSYNEQFF. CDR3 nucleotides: TGTGCCAGCAGCGTAGACGTGAGGAGCTCCTACAATGAGCAGTTCTTC.

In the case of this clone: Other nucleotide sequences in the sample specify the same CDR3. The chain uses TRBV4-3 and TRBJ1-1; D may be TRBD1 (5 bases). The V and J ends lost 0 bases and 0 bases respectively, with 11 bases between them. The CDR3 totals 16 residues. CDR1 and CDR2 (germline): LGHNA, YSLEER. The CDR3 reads CASSQDLEGLNTEAFF. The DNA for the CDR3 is TGCGCCAGCAGCCAAGATCTCGAGGGGTTGAACACTGAAGCTTTCTTT.